The rows below give T cell receptor beta chains drawn from one sample of a study of blood T cell repertoires in COVID-19. Assay used: immunoSEQ multiplex PCR; TCRdb lists only in-frame clones, some missing. The sample carries fewer than 150,000 clones, approximately 89% recorded once. Sequencing input: peripheral blood. These receptors all come from a human donor in a cohort sampled during active COVID-19. Both conserved end residues are part of each CDR3. D genes are given only for firm matches. The listing skips clone size in some rows; elsewhere it reads once, few, many or a size class.

clone size	J gene	V gene	D gene	CDR3 DNA	CDR3 protein
.	TRBJ1-2	TRBV5-4	.	TGTGCCAGCAGCCCCCCACGGGCAGGGATAGGAATGGGCTACACCTTC	CASSPPRAGIGMGYTF
.	TRBJ1-1	TRBV4-2	.	TGTGCCAGCAGCCAAAGAGAGGATACTGAAGCTTTCTTT	CASSQREDTEAFF
.	TRBJ2-7	TRBV7-9	.	TGTGCCAGCAGCTCGGGATACGAACAAGGCTACGAGCAGTACTTC	CASSSGYEQGYEQYF
.	TRBJ2-3	TRBV15	TRBD2	TGTGCCACCAAATCTAGCGGGGGGACCATCGGCGGCACAGATACGCAGTATTTT	CATKSSGGTIGGTDTQYF
.	TRBJ2-7	TRBV5-5	.	TGTGCCAGCAGCTTGGGGGACACCCCCTACGAGCAGTACTTC	CASSLGDTPYEQYF
.	TRBJ2-4	TRBV6-2/TRBV6-3	TRBD1	TGTGCCAGCAGTACTCAGGGACAGCGCAAAAACATTCAGTACTTC	CASSTQGQRKNIQYF
once	TRBJ2-2	TRBV10-3	TRBD1	TGTGCCATCAGTGAGGGACAGGGCAACACCGGGGAGCTGTTTTTT	CAISEGQGNTGELFF
few	TRBJ1-5	TRBV6-2/TRBV6-3	TRBD1	TGTGCCAGCACCCCGAGGGGGCTTAGCAATCAGCCCCAGCATTTT	CASTPRGLSNQPQHF
.	TRBJ2-1	TRBV5-1	TRBD2	TGCGCCAGCAGCCCCCGACTAGCGGGGGGGAATGAGCAGTTCTTC	CASSPRLAGGNEQFF
.	TRBJ2-1	TRBV9	.	TGTGCCAGCAGCTCCGAAAGGGGTTACAATGAGCAGTTCTTC	CASSSERGYNEQFF
.	TRBJ2-1	TRBV9	TRBD2	TGTGCCAGCAGGGGGGGGACGGCTGAGCAGTTCTTC	CASRGGTAEQFF
.	TRBJ2-1	TRBV4-2	TRBD2	TGTGCCAGCAGCCAAAGCGGGACTAGCGGGTTCTACAATGAGCAGTTCTTC	CASSQSGTSGFYNEQFF
.	TRBJ2-7	TRBV5-1	TRBD2	TGCGCCAGCAGCCCCGGACTAGCTGCCCTCGAGCAGTACTTC	CASSPGLAALEQYF
.	TRBJ1-2	TRBV4-1	TRBD1	TGCGCCAGCAGCCAAGTCGGCAGGGGGGACTATGGCTACACCTTC	CASSQVGRGDYGYTF
.	TRBJ2-1	TRBV5-1	TRBD2	TGCGCCAGCAGCTTGGGACTAGCGGATCACAATGAGCAGTTCTTC	CASSLGLADHNEQFF
.	TRBJ2-2	TRBV12-5	TRBD1	TGTGCTAGTGGTTTGACTACCGGGACAGATTACACCGGGGAGCTGTTTTTT	CASGLTTGTDYTGELFF
.	TRBJ1-6	TRBV7-2	.	TGTGCCAGCAGCATAACAAACTCCTATAATTCACCCCTCCACTTT	CASSITNSYNSPLHF
.	TRBJ1-2	TRBV5-1	.	TGCGCCAGCAGCTTGGTCAGCATCACAGCTAACTATGGCTACACCTTC	CASSLVSITANYGYTF
.	TRBJ1-5	TRBV6-5	.	TGTGCCAGCAGTTACCGGCCCCCGGAGGGACAGCCCCAGCATTTT	CASSYRPPEGQPQHF
.	TRBJ2-7	TRBV7-2	.	TGTGCCAGCAGCTCACCTTGGGACACCTCCTACGAGCAGTACTTC	CASSSPWDTSYEQYF
.	TRBJ2-7	TRBV3-1/TRBV3-2	.	TGTGCCAGCAGCCAAGGGGGTGGGACTGGGGAGCAGTACTTC	CASSQGGGTGEQYF
.	TRBJ2-1	TRBV5-5	TRBD2	TGTGCCAGCAGCTTGGGGACTAGCGGGGGCTACTACAATGAGCAGTTCTTC	CASSLGTSGGYYNEQFF
.	TRBJ1-2	TRBV5-5	TRBD1	TGTGCCAGCAGCCAACAGGGGTCCTATGGCTACACCTTC	CASSQQGSYGYTF
.	TRBJ1-4	TRBV19	TRBD1	TGTGCCAGTAGTACTCAGGGGGCGTCGGTTGAAAAACTGTTTTTT	CASSTQGASVEKLFF
.	TRBJ2-7	TRBV6-5	TRBD1	TGTGCCAGCAGTCGGACAGGGACCTCCTACGAGCAGTACTTC	CASSRTGTSYEQYF
.	TRBJ1-2	TRBV9	TRBD1	TGTGCCAGCAGCGGACGGGACAGGGTCCTCTATGGCTACACCTTC	CASSGRDRVLYGYTF
.	TRBJ2-1	TRBV4-2	.	TGTGCCAGCAGCCAAGATCGAGAGTTCGATGAGCAGTTCTTC	CASSQDREFDEQFF
.	TRBJ1-1	TRBV7-9	TRBD1	TGTGCCAGCAGCCCACGGGGACAGGGTGGGGTGAACACTGAAGCTTTCTTT	CASSPRGQGGVNTEAFF
.	TRBJ2-5	TRBV4-2	TRBD1	TGTGCCAGCAGCCAAGATTACAAAGGGGGCAGAGAGACCCAGTACTTC	CASSQDYKGGRETQYF
.	TRBJ2-7	TRBV27	.	TGTGCCAGCAGTTTAACTAGAAACTACGAGCAGTACTTC	CASSLTRNYEQYF
.	TRBJ1-2	TRBV7-2	.	TGTGCCAGCAGCGTAAACACAGGACACTATGGCTACACCTTC	CASSVNTGHYGYTF
.	TRBJ1-6	TRBV5-1	.	TGCGCCAGCAGCTGGCTGCCACCGACAGGAGGAATAATTCACCCATTGGAGACTCTCCACTTT	CASSWLPPTGGIIHPLETLHF
.	TRBJ2-7	TRBV2	TRBD1	TGTGCCAGCAGCGGGTCCGGACAGGGTCACGAGCAGTACTTC	CASSGSGQGHEQYF
.	TRBJ2-1	TRBV9	.	TGTGCCAGCAGCGTAGATTTTCGGACAGCTTTCAATGAGCAGTTCTTC	CASSVDFRTAFNEQFF
.	TRBJ2-1	TRBV5-1	TRBD1	TGCGCCAGCAGCTTGTCCTACTCGGGACAGGGTACCTACAATGAGCAGTTCTTC	CASSLSYSGQGTYNEQFF
few	TRBJ1-2	TRBV7-9	TRBD1	TGTGCCAGCAGCTCGCCCACGACAGGGGCGACTAACTATGGCTACACCTTC	CASSSPTTGATNYGYTF
.	TRBJ2-5	TRBV7-2	TRBD2	TGTGCCAGCAGCTCGGGACTAGCGGGGGGTAAAGGAGAGACCCAGTACTTC	CASSSGLAGGKGETQYF
.	TRBJ2-1	TRBV7-6	TRBD1	TGTGCCAGCAGCTTAGCCCCGTCAGGGGGCGGTGAGCAGTTCTTC	CASSLAPSGGGEQFF
.	TRBJ2-5	TRBV3-1/TRBV3-2	.	TGTGCCAGCAGCCCGTACCAGACTAACCAAGAGACCCAGTACTTC	CASSPYQTNQETQYF
few	TRBJ1-2	TRBV3-1/TRBV3-2	TRBD1	TGTGCCAGCAGCCAAGCCCCCGGGACAGGGGGCCGAGGCTATGGCTACACCTTC	CASSQAPGTGGRGYGYTF
.	TRBJ2-5	TRBV11-2	TRBD2	TGTGCCAGCAGCTTATCCCCGGGGGGGGGCCAAGAGACCCAGTACTTC	CASSLSPGGGQETQYF
.	TRBJ1-5	TRBV20-1	.	TGCAGTGCTAGTAGGGGCAGGAGCAATCAGCCCCAGCATTTT	CSASRGRSNQPQHF
.	TRBJ1-4	TRBV11-1	TRBD1	TGTGCCAGCAGCCCCTACAGGGGTCCGCAGAAAGAAAAACTGTTTTTT	CASSPYRGPQKEKLFF
.	TRBJ2-3	TRBV30	TRBD1	TGTGCCTGGAGTAGGGGACAGTTGGCAGATACGCAGTATTTT	CAWSRGQLADTQYF
.	TRBJ2-3	TRBV5-4	TRBD2	TGTGCCAGCAGCTTGGATAGCGGGTACACAGATACGCAGTATTTT	CASSLDSGYTDTQYF
.	TRBJ2-4	TRBV6-5	.	TGTGCCAGCCCGCGATTAGCCAAAAACATTCAGTACTTC	CASPRLAKNIQYF
.	TRBJ1-5	TRBV27	.	TGTGCCAGCAGTTGGCAGGGAACCCAGCCACAGCATTTT	CASSWQGTQPQHF
.	TRBJ2-5	TRBV6-7	TRBD2	TGTGCCAGCAGTTACACGACCCGGACTAGCGGGGTGACCCAGTACTTC	CASSYTTRTSGVTQYF
.	TRBJ1-1	TRBV15	TRBD1	TGTGCCACCAGCACAGACTACAGGGGGCTCACTGAAGCTTTCTTT	CATSTDYRGLTEAFF
.	TRBJ1-5	TRBV7-2	TRBD1	TGTGCCAGCAGCTTAGACCCAGGGGGCGGGCAGCCCCAGCATTTT	CASSLDPGGGQPQHF
.	TRBJ2-7	TRBV5-1	TRBD1	TGCGCCAGCAGCTCTATGCTAGGACAGGGCGAGCAGTACTTC	CASSSMLGQGEQYF
few	TRBJ2-3	TRBV12-5	.	TGTGCTAGTGGTCCCGGGGTATTTACGACAGATACGCAGTATTTT	CASGPGVFTTDTQYF
.	TRBJ2-7	TRBV7-9	.	TGTGCCAGCAGCTCAGACTACTACGAGCAGTACTTC	CASSSDYYEQYF
.	TRBJ2-3	TRBV11-1	.	TGTGCCAGCAGCTTAGGACAGGCAACCACAGATACGCAGTATTTT	CASSLGQATTDTQYF
.	TRBJ2-7	TRBV11-2	TRBD1	TGTGCCAGCAACCCGATCGGGACAGGGATCGAGCAGTACTTC	CASNPIGTGIEQYF